Below are 5 T cell receptor beta chains sequenced from a single sample in a study of metastatic and nonmetastatic thyroid tumors. Every patient underwent thyroid surgery untreated. TCRdb called clones again from the PCR reads with MiXCR. The sample consists of tens of thousands of clones, around 26% of them appearing once. The specimen sequenced was blood. The receptor set was obtained from a male donor with papillary thyroid cancer or a benign thyroid nodule (not recorded which). Some clones in this sample may be carry-over from other donors' samples.

This clone showed up many times. V and J are TRBV20-1 and TRBJ2-1; TRBD1 or TRBD2 may be the D gene (5 bases each). V shed 4 bases and J shed 2 bases, with 15 bases lying between them. The CDR3 totals 15 residues. Per the germline V gene, CDR1 is DFQATT and CDR2 is SNEGSKA (reference sequence). This CDR3 is CSATTGTGTYNEQFF. CDR3 sequence (DNA): TGCAGTGCTACGACCGGGACGGGGACCTACAATGAGCAGTTCTTC.

Within the sample, this clone is medium-sized. The gene calls are TRBV27 and TRBJ2-7; 7 bases map to TRBD2. This CDR3 is 15 amino acids long. The ends lost 6 bases at V and 6 bases at J; junction bases unmatched: 14. The germline V gene has CDR1 MNHEY and CDR2 SMNVEV (reference sequence). The CDR3 DNA sequence: TGTGCCAGCAGGTCGGATCGGACTAGTCCCTCCGAGCAGTACTTC. Its protein product is CASRSDRTSPSEQYF.

This clone was counted at least ten times. V is TRBV13 and J is TRBJ2-1, with a possible D match to TRBD2 (5 bases). Germline V lookup: CDR1 PRHDT, CDR2 FYEKMQ (reference sequence). Trimming shortened V by 0 bases and J by 3 bases, and 9 bases separated the two germline ends. The CDR3 is made up of 15 amino acids. The CDR3 bases are TGTGCCAGCAGCTTAGGACTAGATATCTACAATGAGCAGTTCTTC. It encodes CASSLGLDIYNEQFF.

By proportion, this clone is medium-sized. The chain uses TRBV7-9 and TRBJ2-7; D unclear. The CDR3 has 14 residues. Germline V gives CDR1 SEHNR, CDR2 FQNEAQ (reference sequence). V lost 1 base to trimming and J lost 6 bases, with 13 bases between them. The CDR3 spells CASSLELRGIEQYF. The CDR3 DNA follows: TGTGCCAGCAGCTTAGAGTTAAGAGGTATCGAGCAGTACTTC.

This clone was seen at least ten times. V and J are TRBV19 and TRBJ2-2; 8 nucleotides align to TRBD2. After removal of 9 bases from V and 2 bases from J, the junction contained 14 bases not matched to a gene. The length of the CDR3 is 17 residues. Germline-derived CDR1 and CDR2 are LNHDA and SQIVND (reference sequence). CDR3: CASTSQTSGLNTGELFF. CDR3 sequence (DNA): TGTGCCAGCACGTCCCAAACTAGCGGCCTAAACACCGGGGAGCTGTTTTTT.